These 9 T cell receptor beta chains share one sample of origin, sequenced in a study of blood T cell repertoires in COVID-19. Repertoires were generated with immunoSEQ multiplex PCR, while TCRdb's copy carries only in-frame clones and drops some. The repertoire includes about 55,000 clones, about 88% of them detected once, and roughly 15% sits in the top ten. The sequenced sample was peripheral blood. The receptors here all came from a human donor with active COVID-19. The donor label of this sample is uncertain.

The chain couples TRBV5-1 to TRBJ1-4; D might be TRBD1 (5 bases). Trimming cost V 1 base and J 8 bases, with 15 bases left between them. Germline V lookup: CDR1 SGHRS, CDR2 YFSETQ. This CDR3 is built from 15 residues. The CDR3 nucleotides read TGCGCCAGCAGCTTGTCGGGGGTAAGGAACGAAAAACTGTTTTTT. It specifies CASSLSGVRNEKLFF.

The genes are TRBV9 and TRBJ2-1; 11 bases fit TRBD1. The V gene end was trimmed by 1 base and the J gene end by 8 bases; junction bases not matched to a gene: 5. The V gene's germline CDR1 is SGDLS and CDR2 YYNGEE. This CDR3 is built from 15 residues. The CDR3 loop reads CASSVQDRGRHEQFF. Here the CDR3 DNA reads TGTGCCAGCAGCGTACAGGACAGGGGGCGACATGAGCAGTTCTTC. The full variable domain, rest sourced from reference TRBV9 and TRBJ2-1, is DSGVTQTPKHLITATGQRVTLRCSPRSGDLSVYWYQQSLDQGLQFLIQYYNGEERAKGNILERFSAQQFPDLHSELNLSSLELGDSALYFCASSVQDRGRHEQFFGPGTRLTVL.

This clone was observed a few times. This chain joins TRBV5-4 and TRBJ1-2; D is uncertain. CDR1 is SGHNT, CDR2 YYREEE, per germline (reference sequence). V was pared by 4 bases and J by 1 base, with 11 bases between. This CDR3 contains 14 residues. The CDR3 sequence is CASSPHEVNYGYTF. For the CDR3, the DNA is TGTGCCAGCAGCCCCCACGAGGTTAACTATGGCTACACCTTC.

The chain couples TRBV6-6 to TRBJ1-4; TRBD1 agrees at 9 bases. This CDR3 is 14 amino acids long. The V gene end was trimmed by 4 bases and the J gene end by 7 bases; junction bases not matched to a gene: 4. Per the germline V gene, CDR1 is MNHNY and CDR2 is SVGAGI (reference sequence). For the CDR3, the DNA is TGTGCCAGCAGTTCCGGGACAGGGATTGAAAAACTGTTTTTT. This translates into CASSSGTGIEKLFF.

The chain employs TRBV5-1 and TRBJ1-1, with 9 bases identical to TRBD1. The CDR3 runs 15 residues. Germline assignment: CDR1 SGHRS and CDR2 YFSETQ. J gave up 6 bases and V 6 bases, and 12 bases lay outside the gene matches. In DNA form, the CDR3 reads TGCGCCAGCACTCAACCCGGGACAGGGAAACCTGAAGCTTTCTTT. Its translation is CASTQPGTGKPEAFF.

This rearrangement joins TRBV6-5 to TRBJ1-4; D is possibly TRBD1 (5 bases). The CDR3 is 15 residues long. From germline, CDR1 is MNHEY and CDR2 SVGAGI. Trimming stripped 5 bases from V and 4 bases from J, with 14 bases between. DNA for the CDR3: TGTGCCAGCAGTCGTGGGGGGGTAATTAATGAAAAACTGTTTTTT. It translates to CASSRGGVINEKLFF.

The chain joins TRBV6-2 or TRBV6-3 to TRBJ1-2; 9 bases are a match to TRBD1. Germline-derived CDR1 and CDR2 are MNHEY and SVGEGT. The CDR3 is made up of 16 amino acids. Losses at the gene ends were 2 bases for V and 3 bases for J; bases not matched to a gene: 7. Written as DNA, the CDR3 is TGTGCCAGCAGTTACGGGAGACAGGGGGACTACTATGGCTACACCTTC. It codes for CASSYGRQGDYYGYTF.

The gene calls are TRBV4-3 and TRBJ1-4; 7 bases fit TRBD1. Germline V gene lookup returns CDR1 LGHNA and CDR2 YSLEER. The length of the CDR3 is 15 residues. V was pared by 3 bases and J by 7 bases, with 8 bases of the junction left unmatched. For the CDR3, the DNA is TGCGCCAGCAGCCAGCACGACAGGGCAGGTGAAAAACTGTTTTTT. Translation gives CASSQHDRAGEKLFF.

This clone was seen once. The chain joins TRBV6-6 to TRBJ1-2; no firm D call. The ends were cut back, 6 bases at V and 4 bases at J, with 12 bases in the middle. This CDR3 is built from 13 residues. From germline, CDR1 is MNHNY and CDR2 SVGAGI (reference sequence). CDR3 sequence reads: CASSTDTTYGYTF. The CDR3 coding sequence is TGTGCCAGCAGCACCGACACCACCTATGGCTACACCTTC.